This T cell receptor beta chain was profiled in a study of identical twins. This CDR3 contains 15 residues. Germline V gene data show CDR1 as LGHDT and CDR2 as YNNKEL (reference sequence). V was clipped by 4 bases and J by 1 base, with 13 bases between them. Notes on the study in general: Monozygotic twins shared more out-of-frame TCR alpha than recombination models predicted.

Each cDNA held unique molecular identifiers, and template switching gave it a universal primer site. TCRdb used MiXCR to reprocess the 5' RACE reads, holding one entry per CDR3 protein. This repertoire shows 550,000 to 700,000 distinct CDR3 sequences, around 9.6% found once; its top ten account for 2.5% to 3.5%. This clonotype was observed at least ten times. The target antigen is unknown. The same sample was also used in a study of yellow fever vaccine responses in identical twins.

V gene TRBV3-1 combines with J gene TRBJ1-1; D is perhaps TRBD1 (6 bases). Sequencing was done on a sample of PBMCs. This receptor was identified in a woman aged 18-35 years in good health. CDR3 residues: CASSRGGRENTEAFF. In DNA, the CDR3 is TGTGCCAGCAGCCGGGGGGGCAGGGAGAACACTGAAGCTTTCTTT. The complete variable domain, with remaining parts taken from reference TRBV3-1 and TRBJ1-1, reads DTAVSQTPKYLVTQMGNDKSIKCEQNLGHDTMYWYKQDSKKFLKIMFSYNNKELIINETVPNRFSPKSPDKAHLNLHINSLELGDSAVYFCASSRGGRENTEAFFGQGTRLTVV.